A single sample is the source of the 20 T cell receptor beta chains below, sequenced in a study of blood T cell repertoires in COVID-19. Sequencing used immunoSEQ multiplex PCR; TCRdb keeps in-frame clones, though not all of them. The sample consists of roughly 100,000 clones, roughly nine tenths of them appearing once. Sequenced material: peripheral blood. The receptors derive from a woman in her fifties or sixties with acute or convalescent COVID-19.

As for this clone: A junction end diverges from the germline sequence, so it may reflect a read error. This chain links TRBV3-1 (or the pseudogene TRBV3-2) with TRBJ1-6; 9 positions match TRBD1. CDR1 and CDR2 from the germline V gene are LGHDT and YNNKEL (reference sequence). The length of the CDR3 is 17 residues. CDR3 sequence: CASSRNRGPSDNSPLHF. The CDR3 nucleotides read TGTGCCAGCAGCCGCAACAGGGGGCCCTCCGATAATTCACCCCTCCACTTT.

This clone was detected a few times. The V and J genes are TRBV28 and TRBJ1-2; D call uncertain. The length of the CDR3 is 13 residues. Trimming cost V 2 bases and J 4 bases, with 8 bases left between them. The V gene's germline CDR1 is MDHEN and CDR2 SYDVKM. CDR3 loop: CASSLRAGYGYTF. DNA for the CDR3: TGTGCCAGCAGTTTAAGGGCGGGCTATGGCTACACCTTC.

The chain links TRBV28 to TRBJ2-1; D call uncertain. The CDR3 extends over 12 amino acids. CDR1 and CDR2 from the germline V gene are MDHEN and SYDVKM. The V end was cut by 5 bases, the J end by 3 bases, with 5 bases between. CDR3 in amino acids: CASSPNYNEQFF. CDR3 DNA sequence: TGTGCCAGCAGTCCCAACTACAATGAGCAGTTCTTC.

The chain uses TRBV6-5 and TRBJ1-2; D gene unclear. This CDR3 region has 13 residues. Germline lookup yields CDR1 MNHEY and CDR2 SVGAGI. V lost 6 bases to trimming and J lost 3 bases, with 11 bases between them. As DNA, the CDR3 is TGTGCCAGCAGCCTCGGCGGCTACTATGGCTACACCTTC. This encodes CASSLGGYYGYTF.

The chain carries TRBV4-2 and TRBJ2-1, with 10 nucleotides matching TRBD2. Germline V CDR1 and CDR2: LGHNA, YNFKEQ. The CDR3 loop spans 17 amino acids. V dropped 0 bases and J dropped 2; count of bases not matched to a gene: 4. CDR3 nucleotide sequence: TGTGCCAGCAGCCAAGAAGCGGGAGGGCCGCCCTACAATGAGCAGTTCTTC. Residues: CASSQEAGGPPYNEQFF.

The CDR3: CASSLISGLDSPLHF. The CDR3 DNA is TGCGCCAGCAGCTTGATATCCGGGTTGGATTCACCCCTCCACTTT. The rearrangement joins TRBV5-1 to TRBJ1-6; D gene uncertain. The CDR3 is 15 residues long. Trimming took 1 base from V and 8 from J, leaving 13 bases between them. In germline, CDR1 is SGHRS, CDR2 YFSETQ.

The chain recombines TRBV5-5 with TRBJ2-1, with a possible D match to TRBD2 (7 bases). V dropped 4 bases and J dropped 7 bases, with 15 bases sitting between them. Germline values: CDR1 SGHKS, CDR2 YYEKEE (reference sequence). The CDR3 length is 14 residues. This CDR3 reads CASSQWGGMNEQFF. The CDR3 coding sequence is TGTGCCAGCAGCCAATGGGGGGGCATGAATGAGCAGTTCTTC.

The rearrangement joins TRBV2 to TRBJ2-7; 8 positions match TRBD2. Germline V gives CDR1 SNHLY, CDR2 FYNNEI. The CDR3 contains 21 residues. V was pared by 3 bases and J by 3 bases, with 25 bases of the junction left unmatched. The CDR3 loop reads CASSEAFAPSPGGSPYYEQYF. Here the CDR3 DNA reads TGTGCCAGCAGTGAGGCGTTCGCCCCGTCCCCGGGGGGGAGCCCATACTACGAGCAGTACTTC.

V and J are TRBV2 and TRBJ2-1; TRBD2 agrees at 11 bases. The CDR3 has 13 residues. The V gene end was trimmed by 10 bases and the J gene end by 10 bases; junction bases not matched to a gene: 9. Germline CDR1 SNHLY, CDR2 FYNNEI. CDR3 nucleotide sequence: TGTGCCATCCTTAGCGGGAGGGCCTGGGAGCAGTTCTTC. The encoded protein is CAILSGRAWEQFF. Full variable domain (outside the CDR3, taken from reference TRBV2 and TRBJ2-1): EPEVTQTPSHQVTQMGQEVILRCVPISNHLYFYWYRQILGQKVEFLVSFYNNEISEKSEIFDDQFSVERPDGSNFTLKIRSTKLEDSAMYFCAILSGRAWEQFFGPGTRLTVL.

The table lists this clone with a count of one. The gene calls are TRBV2 and TRBJ1-2; no clear D. The CDR3 loop spans 14 amino acids. Germline assignment: CDR1 SNHLY and CDR2 FYNNEI. V lost 4 bases and J lost 0, with 9 bases in between. CDR3 in DNA: TGTGCCAGCAGTGCTGAGGCAGCTAACTATGGCTACACCTTC. This codes for CASSAEAANYGYTF.

This clone was recorded once. The J gene is TRBJ2-7, the V gene TRBV6-1; D unresolved. V lost 3 bases and J 2 bases, leaving 17 bases between the germline ends. Germline values: CDR1 MNHNS, CDR2 SASEGT. The CDR3 extends over 16 amino acids. The CDR3 region is CASSEEFNPTAYEQYF. The CDR3, as DNA: TGTGCCAGCAGTGAGGAGTTTAACCCCACGGCCTACGAGCAGTACTTC.

J is TRBJ1-5 and V is TRBV19; possibly TRBD1 for D (6 bases). Between the trimmed V and J ends, which lost 6 bases and 3 bases, there was a span of 12 bases. The CDR3 runs to 14 residues. Germline V lookup: CDR1 LNHDA, CDR2 SQIVND (reference sequence). The CDR3 coding sequence is TGTGCCAGTAGCCCTGGACAGTTCAATCAGCCCCAGCATTTT. It specifies CASSPGQFNQPQHF. The full variable domain, in which reference TRBV19 and TRBJ1-5 provide the parts outside the CDR3, is DGGITQSPKYLFRKEGQNVTLSCEQNLNHDAMYWYRQDPGQGLRLIYYSQIVNDFQKGDIAEGYSVSREKKESFPLTVTSAQKNPTAFYLCASSPGQFNQPQHFGDGTRLSIL.

V usage is TRBV3-1 (or the pseudogene TRBV3-2) and J usage is TRBJ2-2; the match to TRBD1 covers 10 bases. CDR1 and CDR2 (germline): LGHDT, YNNKEL (reference sequence). There are 16 residues in the CDR3. V shed 3 bases and J 4 bases; nucleotides not matched to a gene: 5. CDR3 coding DNA: TGTGCCAGCAGCCAGCCGGGACAGGGGTTCACCGGGGAGCTGTTTTTT. Its translation is CASSQPGQGFTGELFF.

The rearrangement joins TRBV6-6 to TRBJ1-2; TRBD1 matches 9 bases. The CDR3 runs to 16 residues. Germline loops: CDR1 MNHNY, CDR2 SVGAGI (reference sequence). With 8 bases clipped from V and 0 bases from J, the junction kept 10 bases outside the gene matches. CDR3 sequence: CASGGVRDRANYGYTF. The CDR3 DNA reads as TGTGCCAGCGGAGGAGTCCGGGACAGGGCTAACTATGGCTACACCTTC.

The chain is built from TRBV24-1 and TRBJ2-2; 8 nucleotides align to TRBD1. Germline trimming cut 6 bases from V and 5 bases from J; bases unmatched to any gene: 7. CDR1 and CDR2 (germline): KGHDR, SFDVKD. The CDR3 loop spans 15 amino acids. DNA of the CDR3: TGTGCCACCAGTACGGACAGGGTGGGAACCGGGGAGCTGTTTTTT. Amino acids: CATSTDRVGTGELFF.

This clone appeared a single time. The chain links TRBV3-1 (or the pseudogene TRBV3-2) to TRBJ2-1; the D is unclear. The CDR3 covers 14 residues. CDR1 and CDR2 from the germline V gene are LGHDT and YNNKEL (reference sequence). V was trimmed by 2 bases and J by 3 bases, leaving 8 bases between them. The CDR3 coding sequence is TGTGCCAGCAGCCAACCCGAGCTCTACAATGAGCAGTTCTTC. This gives the protein CASSQPELYNEQFF.

A note on this clone: At the DNA level, this CDR3 is encoded by other sequences in the same sample as well. The rearrangement joins TRBV6-5 to TRBJ1-1, with 7 bases aligning to TRBD1. Losses at the gene ends were 6 bases for V and 1 base for J; bases not matched to a gene: 2. Looked up from germline, CDR1 is MNHEY and CDR2 is SVGAGI. The CDR3 has 13 amino acids. The DNA of the CDR3 is TGTGCCAGCAGGGGGACAGCGAACACTGAAGCTTTCTTT. As protein: CASRGTANTEAFF.

The J gene is TRBJ1-2, the V gene TRBV4-2, with 9 bases fitting TRBD1. This CDR3 is 14 amino acids long. V trimming: 4 bases; J trimming: 4 bases; junction bases outside the gene matches: 4. Germline V gene data show CDR1 as LGHNA and CDR2 as YNFKEQ. Here the CDR3 reads CASSLGQGGYGYTF. Here the CDR3 DNA reads TGTGCCAGCAGCCTGGGACAGGGCGGCTATGGCTACACCTTC.

The V call is TRBV6-2 or TRBV6-3, the J call TRBJ1-2, with D perhaps matching TRBD1 (5 bases). V lost 4 bases to trimming and J lost 1 base, with 16 bases between them. CDR3 length equals 16 residues. The V gene's germline CDR1 is MNHEY and CDR2 SVGEGT. As DNA, the CDR3 is TGTGCCAGCAGTTCTACACAGGCTGGGGTTAACTATGGCTACACCTTC. Translated: CASSSTQAGVNYGYTF.

V usage is TRBV10-3 and J usage is TRBJ2-1, with TRBD1 identical over 10 bases. The CDR3 is 15 residues long. Per germline, CDR1 ENHRY and CDR2 SYGVKD. V was clipped by 6 bases and J by 5 bases; unmatched bases: 7. The CDR3 is CAISLTGTGDNEQFF. CDR3 DNA: TGTGCCATCAGCTTAACCGGGACAGGGGACAATGAGCAGTTCTTC.